This TCR beta chain was retrieved from a study of technical replicates of blood from a few donors. The sample holds a few counts of this clone. In the same sample, other DNA sequences code for this CDR3. V lost 2 bases to trimming and J lost 4 bases, with 12 bases between them. The CDR3 length is 15 residues. CDR1 is MDHEN, CDR2 SYDVKM, per germline. Measured with immunoSEQ multiplex PCR; TCRdb has only the in-frame clones, and not every one. The sample consists of about 89,000 clones, just under 95% of them appearing once. The V call is TRBV28, the J call TRBJ1-5, with D maybe TRBD1 (5 bases). The specimen sequenced was T cells isolated from PBMCs. This clonotype originated in a human donor in good health. The CDR3: CASSLGGASNQPQHF. The CDR3 bases are TGTGCCAGCAGTTTAGGAGGGGCGAGTAATCAGCCCCAGCATTTT.